This T cell receptor (beta chain) derives from a study of T cells in Graves' hyperthyroidism and ophthalmopathy. Whole-study context: Peripheral blood was secured at the point of initial diagnosis, before any treatment. Study-level findings and limits: Ophthalmopathy was separated from stable hyperthyroidism by a 13 V-J model.

TCR beta CDR3 regions were amplified from RNA. RT-PCR in the first round (using the HTBI primer set) targeted the TCR CDR3. TCRdb passed the multiplex PCR reads through MiXCR, listing each CDR3 protein once. The table records 660,000 or so distinct CDR3 sequences, about a fifth of them present only once. To note about this clonotype: The antigen remains undetermined.

V was pared by 5 bases and J by 2 bases, with 2 bases of the junction left unmatched. The CDR3 is made up of 14 amino acids. Orbital computed tomography, thyroid ultrasound, serum thyroxine and TRAb, and clinical symptoms together informed the diagnoses. This TCR came from a man aged 30 to 45 with Graves' ophthalmopathy. Sequenced input: blood. The chain uses TRBV12-3 or TRBV12-4 and TRBJ2-4, with 8 bases fitting TRBD1. CDR3 sequence reads: CASSGQGPKNIQYF. The DNA for the CDR3 is TGTGCCAGCAGTGGACAGGGCCCCAAAAACATTCAGTACTTC.